Listed below are T cell receptor beta chains from one sample, sequenced in a study of regulatory T cells in long-lasting Graves disease. Each CDR3 protein is one row after TCRdb ran MiXCR on the multiplex PCR reads. The sample lists 300,000 to 400,000 distinct CDR3 sequences, 16% seen once, with 25% to 30% in the top ten. These data are also associated with another study on T cells in Graves' hyperthyroidism and ophthalmopathy.

The sample consisted of peripheral blood mononuclear cells (PBMCs), taken at new diagnosis, from a patient treated with antithyroid drugs. The receptors here all came from a middle-aged man with Graves disease. Both conserved end residues are part of each CDR3. The D gene is left open where the match is weak. Clone size is not always given. Where it is, it says once, few, many or a class for expanded clones.

cdr3_nt: TGTGCCAGCAGCGGGGCAGGCGTGAACACCGGGGAGCTGTTTTTT
cdr3_aa: CASSGAGVNTGELFF
cdr3_length: 15
d_call: .
j_call: TRBJ2-2
clone_size: .
v_call: TRBV14

cdr3_nt: TGCAGCGTTGTCGGCGTAGCGGGGGGGCCCACAGATACGCAGTATTTT
cdr3_aa: CSVVGVAGGPTDTQYF
cdr3_length: 16
d_call: TRBD2
j_call: TRBJ2-3
clone_size: few
v_call: TRBV29-1

cdr3_nt: TGTGCCAGCAGTTTAAGTGGGTTAGCCAAAAACATTCAGTACTTC
cdr3_aa: CASSLSGLAKNIQYF
cdr3_length: 15
d_call: .
j_call: TRBJ2-4
clone_size: many
v_call: TRBV28

cdr3_nt: TGTGCCTGGAGTGTAGTTAGCGGGGGGCTCGGAGAGACCCAGTACTTC
cdr3_aa: CAWSVVSGGLGETQYF
cdr3_length: 16
d_call: TRBD2
j_call: TRBJ2-5
clone_size: .
v_call: TRBV30

cdr3_nt: TGTGCCAGCAGCTTTCTTAGCGGGGGTGGAGATACGCAGTATTTT
cdr3_aa: CASSFLSGGGDTQYF
cdr3_length: 15
d_call: TRBD2
j_call: TRBJ2-3
clone_size: many
v_call: TRBV7-9

cdr3_nt: TGTGCCAGCAGCGTGACGGGATCGTCAGATACGCAGTATTTT
cdr3_aa: CASSVTGSSDTQYF
cdr3_length: 14
d_call: .
j_call: TRBJ2-3
clone_size: many
v_call: TRBV9

cdr3_nt: TGCAGTGCTAGAATAGCCTCTGGAAACACCACATATTTT
cdr3_aa: CSARIASGNTTYF
cdr3_length: 13
d_call: .
j_call: TRBJ1-3
clone_size: few
v_call: TRBV20-1

cdr3_nt: TGTGCCAGCAGTTACTCCACAGGTGTCACGGGAAACACCATATATTTT
cdr3_aa: CASSYSTGVTGNTIYF
cdr3_length: 16
d_call: .
j_call: TRBJ1-3
clone_size: .
v_call: TRBV6-5

cdr3_nt: TGTGCCAGCACCATTAGCACAGATACGCAGTATTTT
cdr3_aa: CASTISTDTQYF
cdr3_length: 12
d_call: .
j_call: TRBJ2-3
clone_size: .
v_call: TRBV12-3/TRBV12-4

cdr3_nt: TGTGCCAGCGCGGCGTGGTGGGGTGTGAACACTGAAGCTTTCTTT
cdr3_aa: CASAAWWGVNTEAFF
cdr3_length: 15
d_call: .
j_call: TRBJ1-1
clone_size: many
v_call: TRBV27

cdr3_nt: TGTGCCAGCAGCTTGGTGGAAGATGGTCGGGAGCAGTTCTTC
cdr3_aa: CASSLVEDGREQFF
cdr3_length: 14
d_call: .
j_call: TRBJ2-1
clone_size: many
v_call: TRBV5-6

cdr3_nt: TGTGCCAGCAGCGTATCGTTGGGGGGTAACAATGAGCAGTTCTTC
cdr3_aa: CASSVSLGGNNEQFF
cdr3_length: 15
d_call: .
j_call: TRBJ2-1
clone_size: few
v_call: TRBV9